This T cell receptor beta chain was captured in a study of T cell responses to AZD1222 COVID-19 vaccine. TCRdb's copy holds only in-frame clones and misses some; the assay was immunoSEQ multiplex PCR. The sample lists 150,000 to 200,000 clones; 87% were seen once. The V gene end was trimmed by 7 bases and the J gene end by 5 bases; junction bases not matched to a gene: 8. The CDR3 length is 15 residues. In germline, CDR1 is SGHVS, CDR2 FNYEAQ. Here the sequenced sample was peripheral blood, taken on day 0 of MenACWY control vaccination. This chain joins TRBV7-6 and TRBJ2-3; 11 bases match TRBD2. The sequence came from an adult in good health. The CDR3 sequence: CASKSSGRQKDTQYF. The CDR3 DNA is TGTGCCAGCAAATCTAGCGGGAGGCAGAAAGATACGCAGTATTTT.